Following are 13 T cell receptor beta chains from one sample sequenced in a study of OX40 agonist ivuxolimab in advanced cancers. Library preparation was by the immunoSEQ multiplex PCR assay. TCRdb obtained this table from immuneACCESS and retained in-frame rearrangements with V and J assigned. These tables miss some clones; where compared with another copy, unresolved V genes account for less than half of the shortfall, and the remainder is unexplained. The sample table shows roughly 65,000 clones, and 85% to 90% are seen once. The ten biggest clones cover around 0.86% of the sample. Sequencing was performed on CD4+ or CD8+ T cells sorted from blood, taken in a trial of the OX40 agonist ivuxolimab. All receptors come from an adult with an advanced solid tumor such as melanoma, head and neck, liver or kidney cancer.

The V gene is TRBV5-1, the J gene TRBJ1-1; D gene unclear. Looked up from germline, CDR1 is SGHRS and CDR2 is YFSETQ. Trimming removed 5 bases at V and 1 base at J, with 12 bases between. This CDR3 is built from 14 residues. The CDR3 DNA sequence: TGCGCCAGCAGGGCTGGGAGTACGAACACTGAAGCTTTCTTT. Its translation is CASRAGSTNTEAFF.

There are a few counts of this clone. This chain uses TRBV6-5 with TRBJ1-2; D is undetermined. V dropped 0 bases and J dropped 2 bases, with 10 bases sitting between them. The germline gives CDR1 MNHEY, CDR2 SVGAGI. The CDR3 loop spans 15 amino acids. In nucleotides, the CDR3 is TGTGCCAGCAGTTACTCGGCCCACACAAACTATGGCTACACCTTC. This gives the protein CASSYSAHTNYGYTF.

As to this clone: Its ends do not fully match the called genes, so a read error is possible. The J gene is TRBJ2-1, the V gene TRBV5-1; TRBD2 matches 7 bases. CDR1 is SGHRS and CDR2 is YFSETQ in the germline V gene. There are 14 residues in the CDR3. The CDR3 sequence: CASSLALREAEQFF. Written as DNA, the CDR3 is TGTGCCAGCAGCTTGGCCCTTCGGGAGGCTGAGCAGTTCTTC.

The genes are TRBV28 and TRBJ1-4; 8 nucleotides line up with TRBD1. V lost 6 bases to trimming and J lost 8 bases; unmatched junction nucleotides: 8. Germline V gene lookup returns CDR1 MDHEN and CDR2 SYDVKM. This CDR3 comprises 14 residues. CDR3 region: CASSPRGQREKLFF. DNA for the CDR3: TGTGCCAGCAGCCCCAGGGGGCAAAGGGAAAAACTGTTTTTT.

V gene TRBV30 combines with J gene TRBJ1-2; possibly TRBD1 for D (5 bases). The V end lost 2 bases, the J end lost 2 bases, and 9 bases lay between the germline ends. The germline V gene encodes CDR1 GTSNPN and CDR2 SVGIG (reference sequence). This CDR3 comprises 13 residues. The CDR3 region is CAWSMAGNYGYTF. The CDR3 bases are TGTGCCTGGAGTATGGCAGGGAACTATGGCTACACCTTC.

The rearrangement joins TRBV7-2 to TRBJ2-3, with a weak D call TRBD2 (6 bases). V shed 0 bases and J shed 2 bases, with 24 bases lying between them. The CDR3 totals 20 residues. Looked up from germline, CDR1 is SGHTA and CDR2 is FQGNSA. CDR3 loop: CASSLALIPQGAGTTDTQYF. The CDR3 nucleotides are TGTGCCAGCAGCTTAGCACTTATTCCGCAGGGTGCGGGGACCACAGATACGCAGTATTTT.

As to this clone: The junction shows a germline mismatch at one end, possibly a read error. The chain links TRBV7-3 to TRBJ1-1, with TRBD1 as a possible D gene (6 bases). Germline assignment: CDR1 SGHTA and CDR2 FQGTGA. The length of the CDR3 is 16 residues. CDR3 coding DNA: TGTGCCAGCAGCTCAGACAGGTGGGTTTTGAAGACTGAAGCTTTCTTT. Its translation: CASSSDRWVLKTEAFF.

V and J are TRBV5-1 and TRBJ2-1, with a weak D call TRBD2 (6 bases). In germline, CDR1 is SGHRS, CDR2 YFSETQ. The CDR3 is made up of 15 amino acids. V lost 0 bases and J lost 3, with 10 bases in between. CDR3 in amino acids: CASSLGRGDYNEQFF. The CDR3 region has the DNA TGCGCCAGCAGCTTGGGGAGGGGAGACTACAATGAGCAGTTCTTC.

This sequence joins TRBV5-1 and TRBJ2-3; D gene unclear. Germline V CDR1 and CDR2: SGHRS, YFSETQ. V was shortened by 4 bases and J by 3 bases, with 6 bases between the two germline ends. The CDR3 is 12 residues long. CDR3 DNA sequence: TGCGCCAGCAGCCTGACAACAGATACGCAGTATTTT. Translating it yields CASSLTTDTQYF.

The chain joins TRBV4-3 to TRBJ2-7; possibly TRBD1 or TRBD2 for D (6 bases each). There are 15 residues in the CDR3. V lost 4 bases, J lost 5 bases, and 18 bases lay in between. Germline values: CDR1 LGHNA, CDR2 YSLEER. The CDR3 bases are TGCGCCAGCAGCCGGGGGCGGGGATTCGACGACGAGCAGTACTTC. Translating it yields CASSRGRGFDDEQYF.

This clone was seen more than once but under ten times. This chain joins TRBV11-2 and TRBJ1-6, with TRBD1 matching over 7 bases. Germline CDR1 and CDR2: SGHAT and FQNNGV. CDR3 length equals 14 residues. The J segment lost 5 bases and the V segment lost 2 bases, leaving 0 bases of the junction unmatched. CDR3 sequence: CASSLTGDNSPLHF. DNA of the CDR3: TGTGCCAGCAGCTTAACAGGGGATAATTCACCCCTCCACTTT.

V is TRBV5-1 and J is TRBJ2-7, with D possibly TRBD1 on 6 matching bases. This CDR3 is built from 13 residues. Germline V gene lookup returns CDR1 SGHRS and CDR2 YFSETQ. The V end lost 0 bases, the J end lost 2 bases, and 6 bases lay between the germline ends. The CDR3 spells CASSLEGAYEQYF. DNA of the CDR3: TGCGCCAGCAGCTTGGAGGGGGCCTACGAGCAGTACTTC.

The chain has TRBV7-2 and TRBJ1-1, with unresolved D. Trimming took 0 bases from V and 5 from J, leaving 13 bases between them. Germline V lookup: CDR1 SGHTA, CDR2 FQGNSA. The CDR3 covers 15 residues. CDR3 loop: CASSLASPSGTEAFF. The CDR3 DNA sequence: TGTGCCAGCAGCTTAGCTTCCCCTTCGGGGACTGAAGCTTTCTTT.